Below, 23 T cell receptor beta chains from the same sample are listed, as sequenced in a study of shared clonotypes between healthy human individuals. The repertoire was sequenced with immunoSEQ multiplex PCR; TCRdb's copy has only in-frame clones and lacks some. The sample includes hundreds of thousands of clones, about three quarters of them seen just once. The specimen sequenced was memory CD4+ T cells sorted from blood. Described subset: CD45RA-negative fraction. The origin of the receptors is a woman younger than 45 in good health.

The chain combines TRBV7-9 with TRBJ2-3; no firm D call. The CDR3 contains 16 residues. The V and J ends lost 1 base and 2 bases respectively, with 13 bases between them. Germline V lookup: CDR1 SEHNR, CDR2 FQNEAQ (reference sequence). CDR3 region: CASSLVGRTFTDTQYF. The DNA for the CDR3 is TGTGCCAGCAGCTTAGTTGGACGGACGTTCACAGATACGCAGTATTTT.

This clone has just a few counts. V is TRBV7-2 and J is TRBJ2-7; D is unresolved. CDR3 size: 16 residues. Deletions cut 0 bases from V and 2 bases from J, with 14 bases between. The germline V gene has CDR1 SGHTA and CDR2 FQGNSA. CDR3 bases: TGTGCCAGCAGCTTAGCCTTTGGATCCAATACCTACGAGCAGTACTTC. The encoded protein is CASSLAFGSNTYEQYF.

The CDR3 reads CASSSSKRGLHYGYTF. CDR3 DNA sequence: TGTGCCAGTAGTTCGAGCAAAAGGGGACTCCACTATGGCTACACCTTC. The chain carries TRBV19 and TRBJ1-2; possibly TRBD1 for D (5 bases). Germline V CDR1 and CDR2: LNHDA, SQIVND (reference sequence). The CDR3 totals 16 residues. The V end was cut by 5 bases, the J end by 3 bases, with 19 bases between. The variable domain in full, with the rest retrieved from reference TRBV19 and TRBJ1-2, is DGGITQSPKYLFRKEGQNVTLSCEQNLNHDAMYWYRQDPGQGLRLIYYSQIVNDFQKGDIAEGYSVSREKKESFPLTVTSAQKNPTAFYLCASSSSKRGLHYGYTFGSGTRLTVV.

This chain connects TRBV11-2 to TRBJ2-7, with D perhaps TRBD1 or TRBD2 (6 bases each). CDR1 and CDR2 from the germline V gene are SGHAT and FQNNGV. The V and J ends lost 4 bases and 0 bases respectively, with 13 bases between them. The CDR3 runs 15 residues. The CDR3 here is CASSSVWGASYEQYF. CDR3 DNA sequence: TGTGCCAGCAGCTCGGTCTGGGGGGCCTCCTACGAGCAGTACTTC. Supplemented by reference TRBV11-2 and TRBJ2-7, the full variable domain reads EAGVAQSPRYKIIEKRQSVAFWCNPISGHATLYWYQQILGQGPKLLIQFQNNGVVDDSQLPKDRFSAERLKGVDSTLKIQPAKLEDSAVYLCASSSVWGASYEQYFGPGTRLTVT.

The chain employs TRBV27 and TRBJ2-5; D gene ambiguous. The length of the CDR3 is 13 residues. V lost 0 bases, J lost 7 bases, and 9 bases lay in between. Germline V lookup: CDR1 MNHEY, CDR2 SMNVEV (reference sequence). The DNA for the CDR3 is TGTGCCAGCAGTTTATCGACGGTTGGGACCCAGTACTTC. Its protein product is CASSLSTVGTQYF.

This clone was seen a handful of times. CDR3: CASSEEGLGYTF. CDR3 in DNA: TGTGCCAGCAGTGAAGAGGGTTTGGGCTACACCTTC. This sequence joins TRBV2 and TRBJ1-2, with D unclear. V was clipped by 1 base and J by 8 bases, with 8 bases between them. The CDR3 is 12 amino acids. Germline V gene sequence: CDR1 SNHLY, CDR2 FYNNEI.

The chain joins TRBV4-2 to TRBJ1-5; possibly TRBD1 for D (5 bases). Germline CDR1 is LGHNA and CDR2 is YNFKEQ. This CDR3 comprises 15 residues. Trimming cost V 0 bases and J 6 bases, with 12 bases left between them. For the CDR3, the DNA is TGTGCCAGCAGCCAAGAAAAGGGGTGGGGTCAGCCCCAGCATTTT. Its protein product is CASSQEKGWGQPQHF.

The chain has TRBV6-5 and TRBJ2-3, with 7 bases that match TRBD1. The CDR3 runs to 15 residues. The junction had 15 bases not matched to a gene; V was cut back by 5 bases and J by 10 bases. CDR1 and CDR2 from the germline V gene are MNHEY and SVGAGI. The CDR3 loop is CASSKEGTDLDAQYF. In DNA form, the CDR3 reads TGTGCCAGCAGTAAAGAGGGGACAGATCTTGATGCGCAGTATTTT.

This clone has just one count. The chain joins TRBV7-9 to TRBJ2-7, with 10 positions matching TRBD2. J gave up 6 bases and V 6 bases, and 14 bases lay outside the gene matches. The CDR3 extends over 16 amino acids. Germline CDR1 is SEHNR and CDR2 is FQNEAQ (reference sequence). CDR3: CASSSGGLAGVGEQYF. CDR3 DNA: TGTGCCAGCAGTTCCGGGGGGCTAGCGGGAGTGGGCGAGCAGTACTTC.

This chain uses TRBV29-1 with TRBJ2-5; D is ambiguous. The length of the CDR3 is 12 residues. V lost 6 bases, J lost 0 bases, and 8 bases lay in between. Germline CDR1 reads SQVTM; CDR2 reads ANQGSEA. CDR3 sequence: CSVAHHQETQYF. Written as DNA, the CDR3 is TGCAGCGTCGCCCACCACCAAGAGACCCAGTACTTC.

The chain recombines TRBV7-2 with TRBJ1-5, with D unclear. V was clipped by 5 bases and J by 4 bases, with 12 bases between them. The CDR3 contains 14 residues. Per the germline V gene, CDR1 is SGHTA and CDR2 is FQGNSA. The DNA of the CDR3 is TGTGCCAGCAGCCGACGGCACTTTAATCAGCCCCAGCATTTT. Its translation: CASSRRHFNQPQHF.

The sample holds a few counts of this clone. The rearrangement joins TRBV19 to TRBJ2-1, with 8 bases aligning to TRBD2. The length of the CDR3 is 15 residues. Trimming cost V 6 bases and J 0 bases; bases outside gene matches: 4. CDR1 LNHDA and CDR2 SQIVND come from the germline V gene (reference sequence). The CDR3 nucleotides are TGTGCCAGTAGAACAAGCGGGAGCTCCTACAATGAGCAGTTCTTC. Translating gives CASRTSGSSYNEQFF.

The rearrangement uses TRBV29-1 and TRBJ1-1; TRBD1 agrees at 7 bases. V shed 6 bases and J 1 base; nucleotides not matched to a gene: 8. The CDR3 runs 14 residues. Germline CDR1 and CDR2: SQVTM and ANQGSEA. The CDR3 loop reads CSVRSGTANTEAFF. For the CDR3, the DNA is TGCAGCGTGAGATCCGGGACAGCGAACACTGAAGCTTTCTTT.

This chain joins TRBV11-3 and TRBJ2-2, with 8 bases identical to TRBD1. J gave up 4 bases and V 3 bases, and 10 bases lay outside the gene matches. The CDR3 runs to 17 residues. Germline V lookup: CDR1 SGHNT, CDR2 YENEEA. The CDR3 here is CASSFRGGGQGTGELFF. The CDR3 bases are TGTGCCAGCAGCTTCCGAGGAGGAGGACAGGGCACCGGGGAGCTGTTTTTT. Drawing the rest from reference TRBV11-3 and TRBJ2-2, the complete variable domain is EAGVVQSPRYKIIEKKQPVAFWCNPISGHNTLYWYLQNLGQGPELLIRYENEEAVDDSQLPKDRFSAERLKGVDSTLKIQPAELGDSAVYLCASSFRGGGQGTGELFFGEGSRLTVL.

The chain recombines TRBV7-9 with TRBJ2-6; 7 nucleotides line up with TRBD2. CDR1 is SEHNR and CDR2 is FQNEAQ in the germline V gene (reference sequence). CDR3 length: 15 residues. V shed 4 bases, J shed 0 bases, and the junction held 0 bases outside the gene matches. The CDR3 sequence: CASSWDYSGANVLTF. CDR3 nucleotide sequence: TGTGCCAGCAGCTGGGACTACTCTGGGGCCAACGTCCTGACTTTC.

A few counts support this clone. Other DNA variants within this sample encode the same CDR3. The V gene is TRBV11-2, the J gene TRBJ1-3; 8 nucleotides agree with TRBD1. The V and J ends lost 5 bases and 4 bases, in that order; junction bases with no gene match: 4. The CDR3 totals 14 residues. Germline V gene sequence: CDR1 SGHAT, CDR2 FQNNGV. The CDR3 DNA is TGTGCCAGCAGCAACCGGGACAGGGGAAACACCATATATTTT. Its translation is CASSNRDRGNTIYF.

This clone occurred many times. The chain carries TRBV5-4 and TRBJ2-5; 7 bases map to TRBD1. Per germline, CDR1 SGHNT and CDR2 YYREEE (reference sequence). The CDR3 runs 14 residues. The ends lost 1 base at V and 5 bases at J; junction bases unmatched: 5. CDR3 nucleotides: TGTGCCAGCAGCTTGACAGGGGAATGGGAGACCCAGTACTTC. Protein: CASSLTGEWETQYF. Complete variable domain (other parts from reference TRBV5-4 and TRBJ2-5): ETGVTQSPTHLIKTRGQQVTLRCSSQSGHNTVSWYQQALGQGPQFIFQYYREEENGRGNFPPRFSGLQFPNYSSELNVNALELDDSALYLCASSLTGEWETQYFGPGTRLLVL.

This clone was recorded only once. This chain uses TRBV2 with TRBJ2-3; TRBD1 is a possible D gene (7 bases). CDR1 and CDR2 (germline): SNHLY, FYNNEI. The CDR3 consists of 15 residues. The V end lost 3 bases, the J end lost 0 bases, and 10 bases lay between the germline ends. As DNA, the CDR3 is TGTGCCAGCAGTGAGACAGGGACTAGCACAGATACGCAGTATTTT. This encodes CASSETGTSTDTQYF.

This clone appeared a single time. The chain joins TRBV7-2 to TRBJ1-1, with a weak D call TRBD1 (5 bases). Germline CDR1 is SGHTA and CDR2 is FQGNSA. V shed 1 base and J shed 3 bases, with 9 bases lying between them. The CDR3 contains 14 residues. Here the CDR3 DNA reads TGTGCCAGCAGCTTAGGGGGCAGGTACACTGAAGCTTTCTTT. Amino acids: CASSLGGRYTEAFF.

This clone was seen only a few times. The chain's CDR3 is CAWSPGVEKLFF. The CDR3 bases are TGTGCCTGGAGTCCGGGGGTTGAAAAACTGTTTTTT. V is TRBV30 and J is TRBJ1-4, with D possibly being TRBD1 (5 bases). This CDR3 is 12 amino acids long. The germline gives CDR1 GTSNPN, CDR2 SVGIG (reference sequence). The germline V and J ends were trimmed by 2 bases and 7 bases, with 8 bases remaining between them.

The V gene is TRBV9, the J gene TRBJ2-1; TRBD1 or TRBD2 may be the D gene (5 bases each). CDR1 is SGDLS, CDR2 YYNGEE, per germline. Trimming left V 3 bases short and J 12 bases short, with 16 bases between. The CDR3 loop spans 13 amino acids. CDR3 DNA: TGTGCCAGCAGCGGAAGAGTATGGGGGAGGCAGTTCTTC. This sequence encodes CASSGRVWGRQFF.

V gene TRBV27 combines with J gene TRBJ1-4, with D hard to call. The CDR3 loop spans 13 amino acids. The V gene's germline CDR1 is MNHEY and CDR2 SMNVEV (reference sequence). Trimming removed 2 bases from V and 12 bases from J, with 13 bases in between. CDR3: CASSLGALQELFF. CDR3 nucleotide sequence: TGTGCCAGCAGTTTAGGCGCGCTTCAAGAACTGTTTTTT.

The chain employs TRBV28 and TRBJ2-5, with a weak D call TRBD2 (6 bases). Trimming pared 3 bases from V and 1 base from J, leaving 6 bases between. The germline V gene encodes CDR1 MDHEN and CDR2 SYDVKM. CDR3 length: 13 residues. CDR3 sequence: CASSFSGQETQYF. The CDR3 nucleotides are TGTGCCAGCAGTTTTAGCGGCCAAGAGACCCAGTACTTC.